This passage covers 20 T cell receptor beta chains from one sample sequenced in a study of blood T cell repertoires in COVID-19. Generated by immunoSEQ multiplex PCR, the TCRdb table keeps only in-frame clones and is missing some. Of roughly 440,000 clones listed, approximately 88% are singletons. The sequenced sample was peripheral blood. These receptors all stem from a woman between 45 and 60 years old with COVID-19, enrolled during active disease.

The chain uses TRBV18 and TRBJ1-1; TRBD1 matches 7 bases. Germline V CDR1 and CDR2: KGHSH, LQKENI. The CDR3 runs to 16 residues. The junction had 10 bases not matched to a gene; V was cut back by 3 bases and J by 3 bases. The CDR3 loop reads CASSPAGRGGHTEAFF. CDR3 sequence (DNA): TGTGCCAGCTCACCGGCGGGTAGAGGGGGCCACACTGAAGCTTTCTTT.

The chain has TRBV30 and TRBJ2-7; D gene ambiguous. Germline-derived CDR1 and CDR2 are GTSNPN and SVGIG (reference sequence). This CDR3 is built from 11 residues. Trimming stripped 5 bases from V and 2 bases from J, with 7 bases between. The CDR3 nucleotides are TGTGCCTGGGGGCGCACCTACGAGCAGTACTTC. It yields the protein CAWGRTYEQYF.

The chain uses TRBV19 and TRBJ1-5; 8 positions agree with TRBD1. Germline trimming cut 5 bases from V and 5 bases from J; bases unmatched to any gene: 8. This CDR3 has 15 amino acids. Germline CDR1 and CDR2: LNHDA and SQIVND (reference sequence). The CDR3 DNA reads TGTGCCAGTAGTTCCCCCGGACAGGGCTATCAGCCCCAGCATTTT. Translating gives CASSSPGQGYQPQHF.

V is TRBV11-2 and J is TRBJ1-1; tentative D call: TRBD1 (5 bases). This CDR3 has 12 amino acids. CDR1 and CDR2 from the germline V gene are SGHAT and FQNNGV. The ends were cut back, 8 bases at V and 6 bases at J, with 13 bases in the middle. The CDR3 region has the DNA TGTGCCAGCTCAAGCGACAGACCTGAAGCTTTCTTT. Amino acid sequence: CASSSDRPEAFF. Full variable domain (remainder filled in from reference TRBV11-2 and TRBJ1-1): EAGVAQSPRYKIIEKRQSVAFWCNPISGHATLYWYQQILGQGPKLLIQFQNNGVVDDSQLPKDRFSAERLKGVDSTLKIQPAKLEDSAVYLCASSSDRPEAFFGQGTRLTVV.

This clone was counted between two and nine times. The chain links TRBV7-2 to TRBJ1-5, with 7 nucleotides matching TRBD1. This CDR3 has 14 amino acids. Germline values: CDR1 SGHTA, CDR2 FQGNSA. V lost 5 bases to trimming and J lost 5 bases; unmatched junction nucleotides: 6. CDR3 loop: CASSPGQNYQPQHF. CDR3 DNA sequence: TGTGCCAGCAGCCCGGGACAGAACTATCAGCCCCAGCATTTT.

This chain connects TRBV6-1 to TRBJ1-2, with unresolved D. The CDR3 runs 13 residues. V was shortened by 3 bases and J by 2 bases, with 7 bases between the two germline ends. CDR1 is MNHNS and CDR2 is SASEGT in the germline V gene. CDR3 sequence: CASSERANYGYTF. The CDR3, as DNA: TGTGCCAGCAGTGAGAGGGCAAACTATGGCTACACCTTC.

For the CDR3, the DNA is TGTGCCTACGGACAGGGAACACCCTATGGCTACACCTTC. Translation: CAYGQGTPYGYTF. The chain links TRBV30 to TRBJ1-2, with 8 bases fitting TRBD1. Germline assignment: CDR1 GTSNPN and CDR2 SVGIG (reference sequence). CDR3 length: 13 residues. The J segment lost 4 bases and the V segment lost 7 bases, leaving 8 bases of the junction unmatched.

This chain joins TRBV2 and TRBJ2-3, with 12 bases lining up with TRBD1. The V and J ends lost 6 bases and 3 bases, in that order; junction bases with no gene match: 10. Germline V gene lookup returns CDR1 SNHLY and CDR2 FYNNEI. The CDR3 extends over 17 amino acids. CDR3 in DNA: TGTGCCAGCAGGGCCGGGACAGGGGGCAGCAGGACAGATACGCAGTATTTT. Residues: CASRAGTGGSRTDTQYF.

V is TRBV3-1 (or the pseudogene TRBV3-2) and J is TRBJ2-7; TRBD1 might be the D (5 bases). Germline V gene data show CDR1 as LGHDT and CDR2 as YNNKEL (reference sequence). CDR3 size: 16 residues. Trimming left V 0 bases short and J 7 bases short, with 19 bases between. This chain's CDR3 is CASSQDLGIQVREQYF. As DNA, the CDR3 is TGTGCCAGCAGCCAAGATCTTGGGATACAGGTGAGGGAGCAGTACTTC.

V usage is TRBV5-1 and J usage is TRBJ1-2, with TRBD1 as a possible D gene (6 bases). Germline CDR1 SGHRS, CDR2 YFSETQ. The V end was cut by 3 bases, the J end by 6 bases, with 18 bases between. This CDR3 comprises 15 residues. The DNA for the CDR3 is TGCGCCAGCAGCTCCCCACAGGGACGTAGGGATGGCTACACCTTC. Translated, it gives CASSSPQGRRDGYTF.

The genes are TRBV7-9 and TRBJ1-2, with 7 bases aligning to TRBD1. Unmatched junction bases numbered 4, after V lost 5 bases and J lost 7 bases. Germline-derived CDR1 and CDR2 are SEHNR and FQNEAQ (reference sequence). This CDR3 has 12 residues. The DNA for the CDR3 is TGTGCCAGCAGCCCCAGGGGGGCTGGCTACACCTTC. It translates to CASSPRGAGYTF.

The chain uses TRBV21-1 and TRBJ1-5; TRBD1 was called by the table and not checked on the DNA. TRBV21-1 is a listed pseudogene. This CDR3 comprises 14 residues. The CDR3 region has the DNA TGTGCCAGCAGCATACGACAGGGGGACCAGCCCCAGCATTTT. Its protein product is CASSIRQGDQPQHF.

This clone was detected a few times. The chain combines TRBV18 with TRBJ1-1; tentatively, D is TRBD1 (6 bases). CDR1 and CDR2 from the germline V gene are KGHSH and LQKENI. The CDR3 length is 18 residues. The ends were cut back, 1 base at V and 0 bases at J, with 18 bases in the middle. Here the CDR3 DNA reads TGTGCCAGCTCACCACAGGGACACTGGGATTCCATGAACACTGAAGCTTTCTTT. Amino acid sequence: CASSPQGHWDSMNTEAFF.

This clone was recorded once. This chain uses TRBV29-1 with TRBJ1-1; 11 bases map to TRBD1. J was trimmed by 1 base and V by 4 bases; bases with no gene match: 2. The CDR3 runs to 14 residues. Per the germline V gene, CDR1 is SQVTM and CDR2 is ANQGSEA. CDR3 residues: CSVGGQGANTEAFF. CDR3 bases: TGCAGCGTTGGCGGACAGGGGGCGAACACTGAAGCTTTCTTT.

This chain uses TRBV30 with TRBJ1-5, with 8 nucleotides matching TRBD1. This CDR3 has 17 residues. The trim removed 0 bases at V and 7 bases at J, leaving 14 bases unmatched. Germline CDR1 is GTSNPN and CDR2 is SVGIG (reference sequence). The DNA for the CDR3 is TGTGCCTGGAGTGTACTGGGTTGGCAGGGGGCAAGGCAGCCCCAGCATTTT. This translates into CAWSVLGWQGARQPQHF.

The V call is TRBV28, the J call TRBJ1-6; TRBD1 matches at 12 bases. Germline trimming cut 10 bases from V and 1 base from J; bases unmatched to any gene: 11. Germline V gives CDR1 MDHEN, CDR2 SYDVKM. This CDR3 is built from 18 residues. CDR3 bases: TGTGCCACCTTCCCGGGACAGGGGGCGCGTTCCTATAATTCACCCCTCCACTTT. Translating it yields CATFPGQGARSYNSPLHF.

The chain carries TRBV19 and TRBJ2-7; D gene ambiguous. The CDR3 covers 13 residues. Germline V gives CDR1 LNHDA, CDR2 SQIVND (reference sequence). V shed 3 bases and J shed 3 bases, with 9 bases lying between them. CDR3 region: CASSIGYSYEQYF. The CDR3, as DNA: TGTGCCAGTAGTATCGGGTATAGCTACGAGCAGTACTTC.

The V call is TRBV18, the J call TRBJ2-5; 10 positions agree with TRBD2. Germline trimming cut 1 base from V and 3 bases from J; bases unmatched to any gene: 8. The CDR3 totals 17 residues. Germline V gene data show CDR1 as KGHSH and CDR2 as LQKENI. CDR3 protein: CASSPRISSGGEETQYF. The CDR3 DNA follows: TGTGCCAGCTCACCACGTATCTCGAGCGGGGGGGAAGAGACCCAGTACTTC.

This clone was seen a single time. CDR3: CASSDRGREDGYTF. CDR3 bases: TGTGCCAGTAGTGACAGGGGTCGGGAGGATGGCTACACCTTC. J is TRBJ1-2 and V is TRBV19; 8 nucleotides line up with TRBD1. Trimming took 5 bases from V and 6 from J; bases not matched to a gene: 8. The V gene's germline CDR1 is LNHDA and CDR2 SQIVND (reference sequence). This CDR3 has 14 amino acids.

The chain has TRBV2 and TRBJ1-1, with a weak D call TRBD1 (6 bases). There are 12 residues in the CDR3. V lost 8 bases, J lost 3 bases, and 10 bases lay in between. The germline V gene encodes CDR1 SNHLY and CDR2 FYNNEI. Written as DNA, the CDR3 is TGTGCCAGCGCCGGACAGCACACTGAAGCTTTCTTT. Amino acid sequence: CASAGQHTEAFF.